These T cell receptor beta chains were read from a single sample in a study of shared clonotypes between healthy human individuals. TCRdb keeps only in-frame clones here, not all; method: immunoSEQ multiplex PCR. The data contain about 1.1 million clones, 70% to 80% of them singletons. The material sequenced was memory CD4+ T cells from PBMCs. Every receptor here comes from a young man in good health. Some clones in this sample may be carry-over from other donors' samples. The CDR3 runs from the conserved cysteine through the conserved F or W. The D gene is left open where the match is weak. Clone size is given for some rows only: seen once, a few or many times, or a class if the clone is expanded.

TRBJ2-1 NA NA TRBV7-6 CASSLEGDEQFF TGTGCCAGCAGCTTAGAAGGTGATGAGCAGTTCTTC
TRBJ1-4 NA NA TRBV2 CASSELMTNEKLFF TGTGCCAGCAGTGAATTAATGACTAATGAAAAACTGTTTTTT
TRBJ2-3 NA NA TRBV6-1 CASSEALQGHTQYF TGTGCCAGCAGTGAAGCGCTTCAGGGGCATACGCAGTATTTT
TRBJ2-5 TRBD1 NA TRBV5-4 CASSTGQGQETQYF TGTGCCAGCAGCACCGGACAGGGCCAAGAGACCCAGTACTTC
TRBJ2-1 NA NA TRBV7-2 CASSFPGQKKVDEQFF TGTGCCAGCAGCTTCCCGGGTCAAAAGAAGGTGGATGAGCAGTTCTTC
TRBJ1-1 NA many TRBV7-9 CASSLVNTHTEAFF TGTGCCAGCAGCTTAGTTAATACGCACACTGAAGCTTTCTTT
TRBJ2-5 NA once TRBV6-1 CASRTDTETQYF TGTGCCAGCAGAACGGATACGGAGACCCAGTACTTC
TRBJ2-5 NA NA TRBV2 CASSPTQYQETQYF TGTGCCAGCTCCCCAACACAGTATCAAGAGACCCAGTACTTC
TRBJ2-1 TRBD1 NA TRBV10-2 CASYPGTGVNEQFF TGCGCCAGCTACCCCGGGACAGGGGTCAATGAGCAGTTCTTC
TRBJ2-5 TRBD1 once TRBV15 CATTDGKDRELETQYF TGTGCCACCACCGATGGAAAGGACAGGGAGTTAGAGACCCAGTACTTC
TRBJ1-2 NA many TRBV2 CASRLQDLYGYTF TGTGCCAGCAGGTTACAGGATTTGTATGGCTACACCTTC
TRBJ2-7 NA NA TRBV2 CASRIAYEQYF TGTGCCAGCAGGATTGCCTACGAGCAGTACTTC
TRBJ1-4 NA once TRBV2 CASSVGTSGEKLFF TGTGCCAGCAGTGTGGGGACATCTGGTGAAAAACTGTTTTTT
TRBJ2-3 NA NA TRBV29-1 CSVEGQSTDTQYF TGCAGCGTTGAGGGCCAGAGCACAGATACGCAGTATTTT
TRBJ2-3 NA NA TRBV7-2 CASSLGVENTQYF TGTGCCAGCAGCCTAGGGGTGGAAAATACGCAGTATTTT
TRBJ1-1 NA NA TRBV28 CASSSMNTEAFF TGTGCCAGCTCTTCTATGAACACTGAAGCTTTCTTT
TRBJ1-2 NA NA TRBV6-1 CATTDWGGPDYGYTF TGTGCCACAACAGATTGGGGGGGGCCGGACTATGGCTACACCTTC
TRBJ1-2 TRBD1 NA TRBV10-3 CASQQGVNGYTF TGTGCCAGCCAACAGGGGGTGAATGGCTACACCTTC
TRBJ2-7 TRBD1 few TRBV9 CASSQSAGTGPSYEQYF TGTGCCAGCAGTCAGAGCGCAGGGACAGGGCCCTCCTACGAGCAGTACTTC
TRBJ2-3 TRBD2 NA TRBV7-9 CASSGGNRTSRPSTDTQYF TGTGCCAGCAGCGGGGGTAACCGGACTAGCAGACCTAGCACAGATACGCAGTATTTT
TRBJ2-1 NA NA TRBV27 CASSPRGGSPNEQFF TGTGCCAGCTCCCCCAGGGGCGGGAGTCCCAATGAGCAGTTCTTC
TRBJ1-4 NA NA TRBV5-1 CASGSGAREAEKLFF TGCGCCAGCGGTTCTGGGGCCAGGGAGGCTGAAAAACTGTTTTTT
TRBJ2-1 TRBD2 NA TRBV14 CASSQRATSGGIFKEFF TGTGCCAGCAGCCAACGGGCTACTAGCGGGGGGATTTTCAAGGAGTTCTTC
TRBJ1-1 TRBD1 NA TRBV6-5 CASFLRGQGTEAFF TGTGCCAGCTTTCTCAGGGGGCAGGGGACTGAAGCTTTCTTT
TRBJ2-7 NA NA TRBV28 CASKIGGQGTYEQYF TGTGCCAGCAAGATTGGCGGGCAGGGGACCTACGAGCAGTACTTC
TRBJ2-1 TRBD2 NA TRBV7-3 CASSLAGPYNEQFF TGTGCCAGCAGCCTAGCGGGACCCTACAATGAGCAGTTCTTC
TRBJ1-3 NA NA TRBV25-1 CASAVGSGNTIYF TGTGCCAGTGCTGTTGGTTCTGGAAACACCATATATTTT
TRBJ2-1 NA NA TRBV5-5 CASSLGSQNEQFF TGTGCCAGCAGCTTGGGTAGCCAGAATGAGCAGTTCTTC
TRBJ1-1 NA NA TRBV29-1 CSGGRRVGVNTEAFF TGCAGCGGAGGGCGGAGGGTCGGGGTGAACACTGAAGCTTTCTTT
TRBJ1-1 NA many TRBV10-2 CASSVQGNTEAFF TGCGCCAGCAGTGTACAGGGGAACACTGAAGCTTTCTTT
TRBJ2-1 TRBD1 NA TRBV7-2 CASSLLGQAVYNEQFF TGTGCCAGCAGCTTATTAGGACAGGCAGTTTACAATGAGCAGTTCTTC
TRBJ1-4 TRBD1 NA TRBV18 CASSPSTGLREKLFF TGTGCCAGCTCACCATCGACAGGGCTTCGCGAAAAACTGTTTTTT
TRBJ2-5 TRBD2 NA TRBV7-9 CASSPPGLHQETQYF TGTGCCAGCAGCCCGCCGGGACTACACCAAGAGACCCAGTACTTC
TRBJ2-1 NA NA TRBV27 CASSLSFGRRDVFNEQFF TGTGCCAGCAGTTTATCGTTTGGACGAAGGGATGTCTTCAATGAGCAGTTCTTC
TRBJ2-2 TRBD1 NA TRBV6-6 CASSYSGQKNTGELFF TGTGCCAGCAGTTACTCGGGACAGAAAAACACCGGGGAGCTGTTTTTT
TRBJ2-7 TRBD1 NA TRBV5-1 CASSSDRGHEQYF TGCGCCAGCAGCTCCGACAGGGGGCACGAGCAGTACTTC
TRBJ1-4 NA few TRBV30 CAWSSRGEKLFF TGTGCCTGGAGTAGCAGGGGTGAAAAACTGTTTTTT
TRBJ1-1 NA NA TRBV29-1 CSFQGLGTEAFF TGCAGCTTTCAGGGTTTAGGCACTGAAGCTTTCTTT
TRBJ1-5 TRBD1 NA TRBV7-9 CASSPGQASSNQPQHF TGTGCCAGCAGCCCCGGACAGGCGTCTAGCAATCAGCCCCAGCATTTT
TRBJ1-3 TRBD1 NA TRBV6-1 CASGGQSSGNTIYF TGTGCCAGCGGGGGACAGAGCTCTGGAAACACCATATATTTT
TRBJ1-1 NA NA TRBV11-1 CASSLVDGLNTEAFF TGTGCCAGCAGCTTAGTTGACGGATTGAACACTGAAGCTTTCTTT
TRBJ2-3 NA NA TRBV5-4 CASSPEGGFRTDTQYF TGTGCCAGCAGCCCCGAGGGGGGATTTCGCACAGATACGCAGTATTTT
TRBJ2-1 TRBD2 few TRBV9 CASSVAFLADYNEQFF TGTGCCAGCAGCGTAGCTTTCCTAGCGGACTACAATGAGCAGTTCTTC
TRBJ2-2 NA NA TRBV5-4 CASSFGGRLDPAAELFF TGTGCCAGCAGCTTCGGGGGCCGACTTGATCCTGCCGCGGAGCTGTTTTTT